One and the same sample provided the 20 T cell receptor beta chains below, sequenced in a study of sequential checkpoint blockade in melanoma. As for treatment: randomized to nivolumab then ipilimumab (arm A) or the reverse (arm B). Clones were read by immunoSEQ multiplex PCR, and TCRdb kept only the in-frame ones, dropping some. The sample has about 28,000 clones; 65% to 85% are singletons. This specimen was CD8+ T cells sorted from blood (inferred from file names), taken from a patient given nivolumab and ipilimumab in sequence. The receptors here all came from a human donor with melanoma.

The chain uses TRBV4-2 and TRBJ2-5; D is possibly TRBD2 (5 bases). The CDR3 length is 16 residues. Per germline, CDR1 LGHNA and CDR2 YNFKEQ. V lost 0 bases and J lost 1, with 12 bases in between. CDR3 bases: TGTGCCAGCAGCCAAGATTTGCAGGACTCCCAAGAGACCCAGTACTTC. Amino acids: CASSQDLQDSQETQYF.

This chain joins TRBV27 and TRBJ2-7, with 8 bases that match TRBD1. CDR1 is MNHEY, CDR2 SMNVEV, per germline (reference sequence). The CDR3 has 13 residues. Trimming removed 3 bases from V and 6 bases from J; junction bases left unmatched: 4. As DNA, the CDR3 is TGTGCCAGCAGTTTGGCCAGGGGGCGCGAGCAGTACTTC. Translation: CASSLARGREQYF.

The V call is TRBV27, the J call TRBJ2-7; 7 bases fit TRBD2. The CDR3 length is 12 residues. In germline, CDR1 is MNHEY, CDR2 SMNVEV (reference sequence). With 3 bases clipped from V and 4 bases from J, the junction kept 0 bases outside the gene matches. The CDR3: CASSFGGYEQYF. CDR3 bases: TGTGCCAGCAGTTTCGGGGGGTACGAGCAGTACTTC.

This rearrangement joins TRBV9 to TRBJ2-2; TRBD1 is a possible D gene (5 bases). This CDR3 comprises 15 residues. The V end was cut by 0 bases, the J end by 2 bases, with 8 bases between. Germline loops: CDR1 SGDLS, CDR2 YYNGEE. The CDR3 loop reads CASSVERTNTGELFF. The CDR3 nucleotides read TGTGCCAGCAGCGTAGAAAGGACAAACACCGGGGAGCTGTTTTTT.

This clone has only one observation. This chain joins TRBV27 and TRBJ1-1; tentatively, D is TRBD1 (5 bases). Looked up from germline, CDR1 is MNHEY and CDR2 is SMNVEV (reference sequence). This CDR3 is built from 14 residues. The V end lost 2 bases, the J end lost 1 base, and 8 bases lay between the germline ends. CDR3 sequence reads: CASSLIRGNTEAFF. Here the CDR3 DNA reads TGTGCCAGCAGTTTAATTAGGGGGAACACTGAAGCTTTCTTT.

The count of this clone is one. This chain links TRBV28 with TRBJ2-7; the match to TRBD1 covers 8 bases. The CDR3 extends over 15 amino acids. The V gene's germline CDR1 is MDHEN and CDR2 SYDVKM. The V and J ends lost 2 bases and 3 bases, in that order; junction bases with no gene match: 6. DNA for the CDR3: TGTGCCAGCAGTTTAATACCACAGGGGGTCTACGAGCAGTACTTC. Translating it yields CASSLIPQGVYEQYF. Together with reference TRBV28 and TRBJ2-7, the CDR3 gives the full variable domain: DVKVTQSSRYLVKRTGEKVFLECVQDMDHENMFWYRQDPGLGLRLIYFSYDVKMKEKGDIPEGYSVSREKKERFSLILESASTNQTSMYLCASSLIPQGVYEQYFGPGTRLTVT.

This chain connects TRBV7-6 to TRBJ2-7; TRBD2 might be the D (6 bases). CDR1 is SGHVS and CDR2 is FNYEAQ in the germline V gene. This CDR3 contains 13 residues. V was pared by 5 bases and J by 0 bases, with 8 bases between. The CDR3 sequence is CASSAGLSYEQYF. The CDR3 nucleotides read TGTGCCAGCAGCGCGGGGCTCTCCTACGAGCAGTACTTC.

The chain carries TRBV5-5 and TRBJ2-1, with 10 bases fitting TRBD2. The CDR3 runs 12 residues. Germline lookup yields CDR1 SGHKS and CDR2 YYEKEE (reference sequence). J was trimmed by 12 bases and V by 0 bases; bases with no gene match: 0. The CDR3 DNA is TGTGCCAGCAGCTTGGGACTAGCGGGGCAGTTCTTC. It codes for CASSLGLAGQFF.

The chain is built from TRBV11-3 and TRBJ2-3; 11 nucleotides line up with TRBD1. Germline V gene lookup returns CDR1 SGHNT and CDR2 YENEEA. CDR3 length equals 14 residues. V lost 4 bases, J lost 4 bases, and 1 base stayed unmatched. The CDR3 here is CASSSGQGADTQYF. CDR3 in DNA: TGTGCCAGCAGCTCGGGACAGGGGGCAGATACGCAGTATTTT. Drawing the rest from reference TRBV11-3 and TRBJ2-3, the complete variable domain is EAGVVQSPRYKIIEKKQPVAFWCNPISGHNTLYWYLQNLGQGPELLIRYENEEAVDDSQLPKDRFSAERLKGVDSTLKIQPAELGDSAVYLCASSSGQGADTQYFGPGTRLTVL.

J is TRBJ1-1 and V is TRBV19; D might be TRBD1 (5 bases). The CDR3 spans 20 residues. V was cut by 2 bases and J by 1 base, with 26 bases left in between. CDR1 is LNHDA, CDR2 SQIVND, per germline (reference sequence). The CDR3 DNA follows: TGTGCCAGTAGTATACGAAGGCAGGGAAGGTGTTGTGGGGAGAACACTGAAGCTTTCTTT. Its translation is CASSIRRQGRCCGENTEAFF.

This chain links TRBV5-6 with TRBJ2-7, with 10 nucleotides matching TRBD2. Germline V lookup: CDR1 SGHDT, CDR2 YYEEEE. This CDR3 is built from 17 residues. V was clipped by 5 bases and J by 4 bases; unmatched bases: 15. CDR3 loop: CASSRTSGGGLQYEQYF. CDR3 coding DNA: TGTGCCAGCAGTCGGACGAGCGGGGGGGGCCTGCAATACGAGCAGTACTTC. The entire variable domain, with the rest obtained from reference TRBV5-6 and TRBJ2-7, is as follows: DAGVTQSPTHLIKTRGQQVTLRCSPKSGHDTVSWYQQALGQGPQFIFQYYEEEERQRGNFPDRFSGHQFPNYSSELNVNALLLGDSALYLCASSRTSGGGLQYEQYFGPGTRLTVT.

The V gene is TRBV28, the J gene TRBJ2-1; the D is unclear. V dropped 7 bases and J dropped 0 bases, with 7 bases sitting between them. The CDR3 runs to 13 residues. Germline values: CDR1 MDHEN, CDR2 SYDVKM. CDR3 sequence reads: CASIKSSYNEQFF. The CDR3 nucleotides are TGTGCCAGCATTAAGAGCTCCTACAATGAGCAGTTCTTC.

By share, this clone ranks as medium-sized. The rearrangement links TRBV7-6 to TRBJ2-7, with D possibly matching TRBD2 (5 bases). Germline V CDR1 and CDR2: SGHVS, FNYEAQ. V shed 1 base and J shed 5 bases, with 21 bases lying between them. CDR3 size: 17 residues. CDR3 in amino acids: CASSLDPPYSLAHEQYF. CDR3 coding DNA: TGTGCCAGCAGCTTAGACCCCCCGTACTCGCTAGCCCACGAGCAGTACTTC.

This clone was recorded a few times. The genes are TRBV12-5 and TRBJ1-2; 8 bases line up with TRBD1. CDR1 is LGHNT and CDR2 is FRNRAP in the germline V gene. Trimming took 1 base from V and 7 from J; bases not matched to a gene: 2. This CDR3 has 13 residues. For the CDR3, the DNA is TGTGCTAGTGGTTTGGGGACAGGGAGTGGCTACACCTTC. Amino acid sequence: CASGLGTGSGYTF.

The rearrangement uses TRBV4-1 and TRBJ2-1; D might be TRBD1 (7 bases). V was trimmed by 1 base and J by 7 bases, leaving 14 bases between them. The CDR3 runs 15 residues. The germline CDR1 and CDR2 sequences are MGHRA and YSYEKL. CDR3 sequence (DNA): TGCGCCAGCAGCCAAGGGGTTGCAGGGGGGAATGAGCAGTTCTTC. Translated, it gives CASSQGVAGGNEQFF.

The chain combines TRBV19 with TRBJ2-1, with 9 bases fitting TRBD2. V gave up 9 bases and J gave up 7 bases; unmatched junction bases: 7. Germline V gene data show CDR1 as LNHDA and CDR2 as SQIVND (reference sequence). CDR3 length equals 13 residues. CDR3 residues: CASAGGPRNEQFF. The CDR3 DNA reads TGTGCCAGCGCGGGAGGGCCGCGGAATGAGCAGTTCTTC.

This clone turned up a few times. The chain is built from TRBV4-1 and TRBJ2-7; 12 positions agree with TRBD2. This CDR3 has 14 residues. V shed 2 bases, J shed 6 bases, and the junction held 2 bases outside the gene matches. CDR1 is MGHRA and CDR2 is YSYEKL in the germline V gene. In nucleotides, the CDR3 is TGCGCCAGCAGCCAAACTAGCGGGGGGTCCGAGCAGTACTTC. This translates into CASSQTSGGSEQYF.

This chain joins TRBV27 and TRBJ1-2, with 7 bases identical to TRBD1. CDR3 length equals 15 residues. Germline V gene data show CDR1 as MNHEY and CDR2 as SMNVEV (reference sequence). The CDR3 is CGVPYRGGYSYGYTF. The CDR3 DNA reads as TGTGGGGTTCCCTACAGGGGAGGTTATAGCTATGGCTACACCTTC.

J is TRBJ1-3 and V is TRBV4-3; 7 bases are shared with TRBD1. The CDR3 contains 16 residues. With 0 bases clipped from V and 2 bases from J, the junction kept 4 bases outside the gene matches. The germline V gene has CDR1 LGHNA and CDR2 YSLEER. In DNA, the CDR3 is TGCGCCAGCAGCCAAGATGCGACAGGGACTGGAAACACCATATATTTT. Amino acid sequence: CASSQDATGTGNTIYF.

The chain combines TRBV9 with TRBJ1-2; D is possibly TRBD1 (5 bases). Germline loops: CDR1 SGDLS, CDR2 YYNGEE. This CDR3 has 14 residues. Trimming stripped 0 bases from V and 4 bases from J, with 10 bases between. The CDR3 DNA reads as TGTGCCAGCAGCGTAGGCGAGACAGCCTATGGCTACACCTTC. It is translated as CASSVGETAYGYTF.